This entry concerns a single TCR beta chain. In its sample, this clone was seen a few times. Its antigen remains unidentified. Per-base quality was not reported, and no clone a single base away is much larger than it. To estimate absolute template abundance from read counts, synthetic TCR analog templates were spiked into each PCR. Using the immunoSEQ assay, TCRbeta CDR3 regions were amplified from genomic DNA with bias-controlled V and J gene primers. Sequencing of rearranged TCRbeta segments was done at approximately 20X coverage. As for the authors' bioinformatics: Clustering was used to correct sequencing errors, and CDR3s were annotated against IMGT to assign V, D and J genes. Out-of-frame and stop-codon sequences were excluded, and only productive TCRbeta rearrangements were used in downstream analyses. To compute clonality, Shannon entropy was normalized by the log of the number of unique productive sequences and then subtracted from one. Clones differing between time points or between blood and tumor were identified by Fisher's exact test with Benjamini-Hochberg correction at adjusted p below 0.01. The table comes from immuneACCESS by way of TCRdb, which keeps in-frame sequences with V and J called. Part of the clones is missing from these tables; in studies checked, under half for an unresolved V gene and the rest for unknown reasons. The V and J calls and clone size are taken from that table; D and trimming were inferred from the DNA. Across this sample there are approximately 72,000 clones, with about 86% seen only once. The ten biggest clones cover 14% to 15% of the sample.

The sample belongs to a study of PD-L1 blockade in urothelial cancer (dated by TCRdb to about 2017). The study in broad terms: Therapy was started in the mid-2010s for all patients, and atezolizumab 1,200 mg was administered intravenously every 3 weeks. Blood samples gave median yields of approximately 130,000 T cells and tens of thousands of unique TCRs, along with a median clonality of 0.080. Blood samples were analyzed 3 weeks after the start of treatment (second dose) and 6 weeks after the start of treatment. About 90% of the roughly 29 patients were identified as males with urothelial cancer of bladder origin, and a prior smoking history was reported by 18 of 29 patients. Twenty-nine patients had pretreatment blood TCR-seq, some 24 had at least one posttreatment blood collection, and some 24 had tumor TCR-seq. An ECOG performance status of 0 or 1 was recorded for the patients, and 0 to 3 prior chemotherapy regimens had been received by the patients. Whole exome sequencing and RNA sequencing of pretreatment tumors were performed alongside TCR sequencing in the same patients. The study, an exploratory multi-omic analysis, examined somatic, immune and clinical correlates of response to PD-L1 blockade with atezolizumab in urothelial cancer. Pretreatment tumor samples, along with matched peripheral blood serially collected before and after atezolizumab treatment, were subjected to TCR sequencing. Durable clinical benefit was achieved by nine patients but not by the remaining 20. Progression-free survival longer than 6 months counted as durable clinical benefit, and TCR features were additionally tested against both progression-free and overall survival. The paper as a whole reports these results and caveats: A pretreatment peripheral blood TCR clonality below the median was linked to improved progression-free and overall survival. At 3 weeks after the start of treatment, tumor-associated TCR clones in peripheral blood had expanded more in patients with durable benefit (n ≈ 23, p = 0.022). Small sample size (n of about 30) and many exploratory analyses mean the results are intended to be hypothesis-generating.

This specimen's time point label, interpreted: pretreatment peripheral blood. The cohort comprised 30 or so patients with locally advanced or metastatic urothelial carcinoma treated at Memorial Sloan Kettering on a trial protocol. Peripheral blood mononuclear cells were collected pretreatment and during treatment, with between 1 and 8 total time points per patient. The Qiagen DNeasy Blood extraction kit was used to purify genomic DNA from total PBMCs and from tumor samples. PBMCs were collected pretreatment and during treatment, and were isolated and stored as previously described. There are 15 amino acids in the CDR3, from cysteine to phenylalanine inclusive. Only CDR3 DNA is held: 45 bases, read in frame from base 1. From the germline V gene (reference sequence), CDR1 is LNHDA and CDR2 is SQIVND. The junction shows trimming of 4 bases on V and 1 base on J, and the gene matches do not reach 5 bases of it.

The receptor was derived from a man aged 55 to 69 with urothelial cancer. The rearrangement combines TRBV19 with TRBJ1-1, and 8 bases in between align with TRBD1. The source material was PBMCs, sampled around atezolizumab (anti-PD-L1) treatment. The CDR3 is CASSNQGAGNTEAFF. The DNA sequence reads TGTGCCAGTAGTAATCAGGGGGCGGGGAACACTGAAGCTTTCTTT.